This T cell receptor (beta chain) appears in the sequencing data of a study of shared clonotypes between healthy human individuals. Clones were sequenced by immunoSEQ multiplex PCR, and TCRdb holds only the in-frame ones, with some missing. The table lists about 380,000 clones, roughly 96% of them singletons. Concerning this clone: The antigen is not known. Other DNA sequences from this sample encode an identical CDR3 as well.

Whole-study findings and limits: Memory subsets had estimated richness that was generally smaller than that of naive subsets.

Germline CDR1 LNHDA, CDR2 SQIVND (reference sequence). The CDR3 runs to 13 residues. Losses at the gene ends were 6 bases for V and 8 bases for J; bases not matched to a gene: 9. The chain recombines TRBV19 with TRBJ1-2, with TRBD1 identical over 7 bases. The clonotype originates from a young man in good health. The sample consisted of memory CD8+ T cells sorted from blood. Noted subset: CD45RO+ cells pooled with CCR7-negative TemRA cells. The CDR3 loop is CASSLLDRAGYTF. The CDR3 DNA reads TGTGCCAGTAGCCTACTTGACAGGGCGGGCTACACCTTC.